This entry lists 22 T cell receptor beta chains sequenced from one sample in a study of Tregs in tolerant kidney transplant recipients. Produced via immunoSEQ multiplex PCR; TCRdb's table is partial and in-frame only. The sample yields roughly 80,000 clones, roughly nine tenths seen once. Recipients received nonmyeloablative bone marrow transplants from related graft donors, with transient mixed chimerism. The sequencing here drew on CD4+ T cells from blood (PBMCs), taken 24 months after the transplant. These receptor sequences come from a human patient who received a combined kidney and bone marrow transplant. The graft donor may have contributed some T cells.

The genes are TRBV5-1 and TRBJ2-2, with 8 nucleotides matching TRBD2. CDR1 SGHRS and CDR2 YFSETQ come from the germline V gene. V lost 0 bases, J lost 7 bases, and 8 bases stayed unmatched. This CDR3 region has 16 residues. This chain's CDR3 is CASSLVPGGPDGELFF. The CDR3 nucleotides are TGCGCCAGCAGCTTGGTTCCGGGGGGGCCAGACGGGGAGCTGTTTTTT.

This rearrangement joins TRBV4-1 to TRBJ1-2; D not certain. The CDR3 extends over 14 amino acids. Per the germline V gene, CDR1 is MGHRA and CDR2 is YSYEKL. V gave up 3 bases and J gave up 7 bases, with 15 bases separating them. The CDR3 nucleotides read TGCGCCAGCAGCCATCTCAAGGGCACTAGTGGCTACACCTTC. Translation: CASSHLKGTSGYTF.

The rearrangement joins TRBV11-2 to TRBJ2-1; 14 nucleotides line up with TRBD2. Losses at the gene ends were 1 base for V and 7 bases for J; bases not matched to a gene: 3. Germline V gives CDR1 SGHAT, CDR2 FQNNGV. The CDR3 sequence is 16 residues long. Here the CDR3 DNA reads TGTGCCAGCAGCTTAGGTGGGACTAGCGGGGGAAATGAGCAGTTCTTC. This codes for CASSLGGTSGGNEQFF. Based on the CDR3 plus reference TRBV11-2 and TRBJ2-1, the full variable domain is EAGVAQSPRYKIIEKRQSVAFWCNPISGHATLYWYQQILGQGPKLLIQFQNNGVVDDSQLPKDRFSAERLKGVDSTLKIQPAKLEDSAVYLCASSLGGTSGGNEQFFGPGTRLTVL.

V usage is TRBV7-2 and J usage is TRBJ2-7, with 7 bases matching TRBD1. V trimming: 1 base; J trimming: 2 bases; junction bases outside the gene matches: 5. From germline, CDR1 is SGHTA and CDR2 FQGNSA. CDR3 size: 15 residues. The CDR3 reads CASSLGATGTYEQYF. CDR3 in DNA: TGTGCCAGCAGCTTAGGGGCGACAGGGACCTACGAGCAGTACTTC. Looking up the rest from reference TRBV7-2 and TRBJ2-7 gives the full variable domain: GAGVSQSPSNKVTEKGKDVELRCDPISGHTALYWYRQSLGQGLEFLIYFQGNSAPDKSGLPSDRFSAERTGGSVSTLTIQRTQQEDSAVYLCASSLGATGTYEQYFGPGTRLTVT.

The chain carries TRBV7-6 and TRBJ1-2, with 10 bases fitting TRBD1. Trimming at V came to 5 bases and at J to 8 bases, leaving 8 bases not matched to a gene. The CDR3 loop spans 14 amino acids. Germline V lookup: CDR1 SGHVS, CDR2 FNYEAQ. The DNA for the CDR3 is TGTGCCAGCAGCCGCGACAGGGGGCGGGGGGGCTACACCTTC. It translates to CASSRDRGRGGYTF.

This clone showed up just a few times. V usage is TRBV5-4 and J usage is TRBJ1-2; D is possibly TRBD1 (5 bases). V lost 3 bases and J lost 4, with 13 bases in between. Germline lookup yields CDR1 SGHNT and CDR2 YYREEE (reference sequence). The CDR3 totals 14 residues. The CDR3 region is CASSSAQGAYGYTF. The CDR3, as DNA: TGTGCCAGCAGCTCGGCCCAAGGGGCCTATGGCTACACCTTC.

This sequence joins TRBV2 and TRBJ1-1; D remains unclear. Germline V gives CDR1 SNHLY, CDR2 FYNNEI. This CDR3 is 13 amino acids long. The ends were cut back, 6 bases at V and 1 base at J, with 9 bases in the middle. In DNA form, the CDR3 reads TGTGCCAGCAGCCTTCGACAGAACACTGAAGCTTTCTTT. Protein: CASSLRQNTEAFF.

In its sample, this clone was seen a few times. The chain carries TRBV2 and TRBJ2-7, with TRBD1 as a possible D gene (6 bases). CDR1 SNHLY and CDR2 FYNNEI come from the germline V gene. The CDR3 runs 16 residues. Trimming cost V 5 bases and J 1 base, with 18 bases left between them. In nucleotides, the CDR3 is TGTGCCAGCAGTCCTCGGACAGCACAGAGTTCCTACGAGCAGTACTTC. This gives the protein CASSPRTAQSSYEQYF.

The chain uses TRBV4-3 and TRBJ2-3; 8 bases agree with TRBD1. V was pared by 0 bases and J by 3 bases, with 11 bases of the junction left unmatched. CDR3 length: 18 amino acids. CDR1 is LGHNA and CDR2 is YSLEER in the germline V gene. In DNA, the CDR3 is TGCGCCAGCAGCCAAGATCACCACAGGGGGTGGGGAACAGATACGCAGTATTTT. Its protein product is CASSQDHHRGWGTDTQYF.

J is TRBJ1-2 and V is TRBV29-1; 9 bases align to TRBD1. Per the germline V gene, CDR1 is SQVTM and CDR2 is ANQGSEA. The length of the CDR3 is 11 residues. The ends lost 4 bases at V and 8 bases at J; junction bases unmatched: 2. The chain's CDR3 is CSVGTGDGYTF. The CDR3 nucleotides read TGCAGCGTTGGGACAGGGGACGGCTACACCTTC.

This rearrangement joins TRBV5-1 to TRBJ2-2; 10 positions agree with TRBD2. V was pared by 4 bases and J by 1 base, with 4 bases of the junction left unmatched. The CDR3 covers 16 residues. The germline CDR1 and CDR2 sequences are SGHRS and YFSETQ. The CDR3 DNA reads as TGCGCCAGCAGCCCTAGGACTAGCGGGAACACCGGGGAGCTGTTTTTT. As protein: CASSPRTSGNTGELFF. The variable domain in full, with the rest retrieved from reference TRBV5-1 and TRBJ2-2, is KAGVTQTPRYLIKTRGQQVTLSCSPISGHRSVSWYQQTPGQGLQFLFEYFSETQRNKGNFPGRFSGRQFSNSRSEMNVSTLELGDSALYLCASSPRTSGNTGELFFGEGSRLTVL.

CDR3 nucleotides: TGTGCCAGCAGCTTGGGACTAGCGGGAGGTTCCTACGAGCAGTACTTC. It encodes CASSLGLAGGSYEQYF. The gene calls are TRBV5-4 and TRBJ2-7; 13 nucleotides line up with TRBD2. The CDR3 consists of 16 residues. Per germline, CDR1 SGHNT and CDR2 YYREEE (reference sequence). The ends lost 0 bases at V and 1 base at J; junction bases unmatched: 1.

V gene TRBV5-6 combines with J gene TRBJ1-1, with 9 positions matching TRBD1. Trimming cost V 2 bases and J 7 bases; bases outside gene matches: 6. The CDR3 sequence is 14 residues long. Germline-derived CDR1 and CDR2 are SGHDT and YYEEEE. CDR3 DNA sequence: TGTGCCAGCAGCTTTCCCGGGACAGGGATTGAAGCTTTCTTT. Amino acids: CASSFPGTGIEAFF.

The chain joins TRBV7-2 to TRBJ1-6; D may be TRBD1 (5 bases). CDR3 length: 16 amino acids. Between the trimmed V and J ends, which lost 5 bases and 6 bases, there was a span of 17 bases. Germline CDR1 reads SGHTA; CDR2 reads FQGNSA. The CDR3 protein is CASSLRGGGFNSPLHF. In nucleotides, the CDR3 is TGTGCCAGCAGCCTAAGGGGCGGGGGGTTTAATTCACCCCTCCACTTT.

This chain uses TRBV7-6 with TRBJ2-5, with D possibly TRBD1 on 6 matching bases. The CDR3 has 15 amino acids. Germline V lookup: CDR1 SGHVS, CDR2 FNYEAQ. V was pared by 3 bases and J by 0 bases, with 11 bases between. CDR3: CASSFSWTDQETQYF. CDR3 in DNA: TGTGCCAGCAGCTTCTCCTGGACAGACCAAGAGACCCAGTACTTC. Using reference TRBV7-6 and TRBJ2-5 for the parts outside the CDR3, the full variable domain is GAGVSQSPRYKVTKRGQDVALRCDPISGHVSLYWYRQALGQGPEFLTYFNYEAQQDKSGLPNDRFSAERPEGSISTLTIQRTEQRDSAMYRCASSFSWTDQETQYFGPGTRLLVL.

This clone appeared once. This chain uses TRBV19 with TRBJ1-4; the match to TRBD1 covers 8 bases. CDR3 size: 14 residues. Germline V gene data show CDR1 as LNHDA and CDR2 as SQIVND (reference sequence). V dropped 3 bases and J dropped 8; count of bases not matched to a gene: 5. CDR3 in amino acids: CASSIQGAGEKLFF. The CDR3 nucleotides are TGTGCCAGTAGTATTCAGGGGGCAGGAGAAAAACTGTTTTTT.

This chain joins TRBV29-1 and TRBJ1-1; D not resolved. Germline V lookup: CDR1 SQVTM, CDR2 ANQGSEA. The CDR3 sequence is 12 residues long. Trimming shortened V by 0 bases and J by 11 bases, and 13 bases separated the two germline ends. In nucleotides, the CDR3 is TGCAGCGTTGAAGATTGGGAAGGACTGGCTTTCTTT. Amino acid sequence: CSVEDWEGLAFF.

The table lists this clone with a few counts. The same CDR3 also results from other DNA sequences found in this sample. The V gene is TRBV19, the J gene TRBJ2-2; 7 bases map to TRBD1. This CDR3 contains 15 residues. V was clipped by 6 bases and J by 1 base; unmatched bases: 5. Germline CDR1 reads LNHDA; CDR2 reads SQIVND (reference sequence). The CDR3 DNA reads as TGTGCCAGTAGGTCTCGGGACAGGAACACCGGGGAGCTGTTTTTT. Its translation is CASRSRDRNTGELFF.

The chain recombines TRBV27 with TRBJ2-1, with TRBD2 matching 11 bases. CDR1 and CDR2 (germline): MNHEY, SMNVEV (reference sequence). This CDR3 comprises 17 residues. V gave up 2 bases and J gave up 6 bases; unmatched junction bases: 9. The CDR3 region is CASSLLMLAGGPNEQFF. The CDR3 nucleotides read TGTGCCAGCAGTTTACTCATGCTAGCGGGGGGCCCCAATGAGCAGTTCTTC.

This rearrangement joins TRBV6-1 to TRBJ1-4, with TRBD1 matching 8 bases. V trimming: 6 bases; J trimming: 7 bases; junction bases outside the gene matches: 4. Germline values: CDR1 MNHNS, CDR2 SASEGT. The CDR3 covers 13 residues. The CDR3 region is CASRTGASEKLFF. The DNA for the CDR3 is TGTGCCAGCAGGACAGGGGCGAGTGAAAAACTGTTTTTT.

The chain links TRBV30 to TRBJ2-5, with 10 bases fitting TRBD2. CDR1 GTSNPN and CDR2 SVGIG come from the germline V gene (reference sequence). The CDR3 runs 18 residues. Trimming took 1 base from V and 5 from J; bases not matched to a gene: 16. The CDR3 sequence is CAWSAPTAGGPGSETQYF. The CDR3 DNA sequence: TGTGCCTGGAGTGCCCCGACAGCGGGAGGGCCGGGGAGTGAGACCCAGTACTTC. Using reference TRBV30 and TRBJ2-5 for the parts outside the CDR3, the full variable domain is SQTIHQWPATLVQPVGSPLSLECTVEGTSNPNLYWYRQAAGRGLQLLFYSVGIGQISSEVPQNLSASRPQDRQFILSSKKLLLSDSGFYLCAWSAPTAGGPGSETQYFGPGTRLLVL.

The CDR3 sequence is CASSQDFGGREAYEQYF. In DNA, the CDR3 is TGTGCCAGCAGCCAAGATTTTGGTGGCAGGGAGGCCTACGAGCAGTACTTC. The V call is TRBV4-2, the J call TRBJ2-7; perhaps TRBD2 as D (6 bases). Per germline, CDR1 LGHNA and CDR2 YNFKEQ. This CDR3 region has 17 residues. The V end lost 0 bases, the J end lost 2 bases, and 17 bases lay between the germline ends.